This T cell receptor (beta chain) came from a study of regulatory T cells in long-lasting Graves disease. Sequencing libraries for TCR beta were prepared with iRepertoire HTBI primers and Arm-PCR of CDR3 regions. Original analysis: Throughout the samples, researchers identified about 56 TRBV and approximately 15 TRBJ segments. TCRdb re-analysed the multiplex PCR reads in MiXCR, keeping a single row per CDR3 protein. The V and J calls and clone size come from TCRdb's table, not from the authors' own analysis. Among 530,000 or so distinct CDR3 sequences, 15% to 20% were seen once, and the ten largest hold 12%. General study points: There was favoring of TRBV28, TRBJ1-2 and TRBJ2-5 in persistent disease.

A word on this clonotype: What it binds is not known.

Time point reported: newly diagnosed GD, antithyroid drugs for less than 3 months. PBMCs provided the RNA from which the TCR library was made. The CDR3 covers 14 residues. V lost 1 base, J lost 5 bases, and 4 bases stayed unmatched. From germline, CDR1 is GTSNPN and CDR2 SVGIG (reference sequence). Separately, the same data were catalogued under a study of T cells in Graves' hyperthyroidism and ophthalmopathy. As reported in that work: Aged 18 to 65, the patients had hyperthyroidism that was newly diagnosed and had lasted under 2 months.

The chain employs TRBV30 and TRBJ1-5; 8 bases match TRBD1. The input for sequencing was peripheral blood mononuclear cells (PBMCs), taken at new diagnosis, from a patient treated with antithyroid drugs. This sequence originates from a man aged 18-30 years with Graves disease. CDR3 loop: CAWSERTGYQPQHF. The CDR3 DNA is TGTGCCTGGAGTGAGAGGACAGGGTATCAGCCCCAGCATTTT. The whole variable domain, remainder taken from reference TRBV30 and TRBJ1-5, is SQTIHQWPATLVQPVGSPLSLECTVEGTSNPNLYWYRQAAGRGLQLLFYSVGIGQISSEVPQNLSASRPQDRQFILSSKKLLLSDSGFYLCAWSERTGYQPQHFGDGTRLSIL.